This T cell receptor beta chain was profiled in a study of OX40 agonist ivuxolimab in advanced cancers. Turning to the overall study: Ivuxolimab was a fully human IgG2 agonistic monoclonal antibody targeting the costimulatory receptor OX40 (CD134). Intravenous ivuxolimab was administered to patients every 2 weeks at six dose levels: 0.01, 0.1, 0.3, 1.5, 3 and 10 mg/kg. Of the roughly 51 dose-escalation patients, hepatocellular carcinoma was present in around 20, melanoma in approximately 15, renal cell carcinoma in 9 and head and neck cancer in 9. A male proportion of nearly 85% and a mean age of roughly 58 years, ranging from about 20 to 79, were recorded for the dose-escalation cohort. Patients were allowed to have had prior anti-PD-1, anti-PD-L1 or anti-CTLA-4 therapy, and approximately 40% of the dose-escalation patients had been treated with checkpoint inhibitors. Partial responses occurred in three dose-escalation patients: two with cutaneous melanoma and one with hepatocellular carcinoma. The purpose of peripheral TCRbeta sequencing was to test whether ivuxolimab changed TCR sequence diversity and led to clonal T-cell expansion. The monotherapy dose-escalation portion (N of about 47 patients) of the phase I ivuxolimab trial is reported in the paper.

General conclusions and limits of the study: Antigen specificity was not determined for the clonally expanded peripheral T cells. Low levels of normalized T-cell clonal expansion were also seen in some patients who did not respond. At doses of 0.1 to 3.0 mg/kg, clonal expansion of both CD4+ and CD8+ blood T cells was observed from baseline to week 6. In the 0.1-3.0 mg/kg groups, partial responders were among the patients with the lowest normalized peripheral clonal expansion, particularly in CD8+ T cells. After ivuxolimab, CD8+ T cells had more expanded clones than CD4+ T cells on average.

For sequencing of the TCRbeta CDR3 region, genomic DNA was extracted from the sorted cells. The immunoSEQ Assay was used for sequencing of TCRbeta CDR3 regions. TCRdb obtained this table from immuneACCESS and retained in-frame rearrangements with V and J assigned. These tables miss some clones; where compared with another copy, unresolved V genes account for less than half of the shortfall, and the remainder is unexplained. A total of about 88,000 clones appear in this sample, approximately 89% of them only once. The top ten hold roughly 0.22% of the sample. As regards this clone: It has no known antigen specificity. No clone much larger than this one lies a single base away; base qualities are absent.

The germline V and J ends show losses of 2 bases and 2 bases respectively, and no gene match explains 2 bases of the junction. The germline V gene (reference sequence) provides CDR1 MNHNY and CDR2 SVGAGI. From its cysteine to its valine, the CDR3 spans 15 amino acids. Only CDR3 DNA remains: 45 bases, in frame from the first base. Patients with a history of autoimmune disease or receiving systemic immunosuppression were excluded from the trial. Peripheral blood for TCR sequencing was collected from all dose cohorts at baseline, on cycle 4 day 1, and on cycle 7 day 1. The samples were drawn from a first-in-human, open-label, multicenter phase I dose-escalation trial of ivuxolimab. Adults with locally advanced or metastatic head and neck squamous cell, hepatocellular, melanoma or renal cell carcinoma were enrolled in the trial. Before TCR sequencing, CD4+ and CD8+ T cells were separately sorted from peripheral blood.

The sample was CD4+ or CD8+ T cells sorted from blood, taken in a trial of the OX40 agonist ivuxolimab. This sequence was found in an adult with an advanced solid tumor such as melanoma, head and neck, liver or kidney cancer. Here the chain combines TRBV6-6 and TRBJ2-7, with 11 junctional bases fitting TRBD1. The bases read TGTGCCAGCAGTTACGGGACAGGGGGGCCCTACGAGCAGTACGTC. It codes for CASSYGTGGPYEQYV.